The T cell receptor (beta chain) under discussion was sequenced for a study of blood T cells in healthy people across ages. The CDR3 is 15 residues long. The germline CDR1 and CDR2 sequences are SGHVS and FQNEAQ. With V trimmed by 3 bases and J by 5 bases, 5 bases remained unmatched. At least 7 million PBMCs were isolated per sample. Then a second PCR, running about 7 to 11 cycles, was carried out with a sample-barcoded 5' primer and a J-beta primer mix. Each cDNA was tagged by a template-switch adaptor containing 12 random nucleotides. TCRdb independently ran MiXCR on the 5' RACE reads; one entry per CDR3 protein. The data hold around 800,000 distinct CDR3 sequences, with 44% observed a single time.

This TCR was recovered from a man aged 55-75 years in good health. What was sequenced was blood. J is TRBJ2-5 and V is TRBV7-8; TRBD1 agrees at 11 bases. For the CDR3, the DNA is TGTGCCAGCAGCTTTCTGGGACAGGGGGGGGAGACCCAGTACTTC. It yields the protein CASSFLGQGGETQYF.